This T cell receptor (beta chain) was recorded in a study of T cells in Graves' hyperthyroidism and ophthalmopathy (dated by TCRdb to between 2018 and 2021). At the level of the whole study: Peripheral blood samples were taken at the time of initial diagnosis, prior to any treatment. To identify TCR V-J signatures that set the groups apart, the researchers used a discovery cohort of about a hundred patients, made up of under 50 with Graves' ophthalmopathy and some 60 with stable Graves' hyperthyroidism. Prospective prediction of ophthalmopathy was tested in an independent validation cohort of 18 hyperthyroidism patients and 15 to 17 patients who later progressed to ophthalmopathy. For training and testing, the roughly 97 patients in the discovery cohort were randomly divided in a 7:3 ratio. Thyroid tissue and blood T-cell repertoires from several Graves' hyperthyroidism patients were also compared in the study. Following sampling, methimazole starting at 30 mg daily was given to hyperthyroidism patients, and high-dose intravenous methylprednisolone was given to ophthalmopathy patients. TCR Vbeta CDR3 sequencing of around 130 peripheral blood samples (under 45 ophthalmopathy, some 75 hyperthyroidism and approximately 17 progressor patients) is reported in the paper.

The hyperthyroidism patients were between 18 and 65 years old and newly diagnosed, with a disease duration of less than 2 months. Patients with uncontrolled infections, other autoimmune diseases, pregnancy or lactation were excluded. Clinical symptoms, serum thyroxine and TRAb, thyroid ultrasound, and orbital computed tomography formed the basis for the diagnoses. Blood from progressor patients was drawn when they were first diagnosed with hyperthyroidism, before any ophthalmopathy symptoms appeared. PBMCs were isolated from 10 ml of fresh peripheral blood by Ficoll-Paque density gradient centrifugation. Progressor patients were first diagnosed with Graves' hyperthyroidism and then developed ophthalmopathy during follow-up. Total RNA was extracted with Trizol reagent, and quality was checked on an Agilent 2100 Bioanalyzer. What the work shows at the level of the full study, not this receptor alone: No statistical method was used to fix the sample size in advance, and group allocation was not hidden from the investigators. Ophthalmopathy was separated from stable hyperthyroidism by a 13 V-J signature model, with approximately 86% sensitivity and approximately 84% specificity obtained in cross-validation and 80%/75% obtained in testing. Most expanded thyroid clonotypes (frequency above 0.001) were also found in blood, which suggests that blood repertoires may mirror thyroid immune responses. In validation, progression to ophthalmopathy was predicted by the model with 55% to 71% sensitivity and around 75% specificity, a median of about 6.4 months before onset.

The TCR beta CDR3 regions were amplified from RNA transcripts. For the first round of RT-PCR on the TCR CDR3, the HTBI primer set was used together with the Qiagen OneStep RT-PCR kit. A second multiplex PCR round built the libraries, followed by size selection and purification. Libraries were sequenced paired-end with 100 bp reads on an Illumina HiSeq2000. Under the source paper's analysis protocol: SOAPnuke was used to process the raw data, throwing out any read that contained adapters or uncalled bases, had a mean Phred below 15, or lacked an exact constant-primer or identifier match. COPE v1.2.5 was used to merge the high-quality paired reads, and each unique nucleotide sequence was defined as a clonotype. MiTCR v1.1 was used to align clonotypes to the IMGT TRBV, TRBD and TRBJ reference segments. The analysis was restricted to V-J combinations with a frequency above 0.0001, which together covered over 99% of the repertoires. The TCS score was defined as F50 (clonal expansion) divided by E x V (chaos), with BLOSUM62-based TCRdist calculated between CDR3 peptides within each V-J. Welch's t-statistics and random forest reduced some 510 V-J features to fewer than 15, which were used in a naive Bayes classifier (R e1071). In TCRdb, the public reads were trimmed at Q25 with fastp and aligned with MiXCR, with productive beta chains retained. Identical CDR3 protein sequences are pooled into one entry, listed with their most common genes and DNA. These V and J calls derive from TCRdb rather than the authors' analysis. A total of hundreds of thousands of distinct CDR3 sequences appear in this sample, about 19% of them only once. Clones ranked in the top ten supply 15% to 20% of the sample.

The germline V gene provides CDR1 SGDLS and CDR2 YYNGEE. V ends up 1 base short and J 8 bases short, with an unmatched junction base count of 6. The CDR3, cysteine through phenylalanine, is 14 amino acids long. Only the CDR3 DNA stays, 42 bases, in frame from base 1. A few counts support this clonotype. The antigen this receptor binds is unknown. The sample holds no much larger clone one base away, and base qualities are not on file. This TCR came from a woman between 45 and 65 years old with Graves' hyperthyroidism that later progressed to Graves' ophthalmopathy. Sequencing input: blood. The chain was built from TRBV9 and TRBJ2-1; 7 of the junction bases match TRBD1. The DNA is TGTGCCAGCAGCGTATTTAGTGGACAGGATGAGCAGTTCTTC. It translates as CASSVFSGQDEQFF.